The sequence of this T cell receptor beta chain was determined in a study of blood T cell repertoires in COVID-19. Deletions cut 2 bases from V and 6 bases from J, with 10 bases between. The CDR3 loop spans 13 amino acids. Germline V gene lookup returns CDR1 MNHEY and CDR2 SVGAGI. Sequencing used immunoSEQ multiplex PCR; TCRdb keeps in-frame clones, though not all of them. The sample contains 150,000 to 200,000 clones, more than 70% of which appear only once. Specimen: peripheral blood. J is TRBJ1-1 and V is TRBV6-5; the D gene is possibly TRBD1 (6 bases). This receptor was obtained from a woman aged 80 or over with active or convalescent COVID-19. CDR3 nucleotide sequence: TGTGCCAGCAGTTACCAGGGGAGACCTGAAGCTTTCTTT. Amino acid sequence: CASSYQGRPEAFF.